Listed here are 10 T cell receptor beta chains from one sample, sequenced in a study of blood T cell repertoires in COVID-19. The assay was immunoSEQ multiplex PCR, and TCRdb's table has in-frame clones only and misses some. The repertoire holds under 450,000 clones, 88% seen once, with approximately 12% in the top ten. The sequencing input was peripheral blood. These receptors were obtained from a woman aged 45 to 65 with COVID-19, enrolled during active disease.

The rearrangement links TRBV30 to TRBJ1-1; maybe TRBD1 (6 bases). Germline loops: CDR1 GTSNPN, CDR2 SVGIG (reference sequence). Trimming stripped 3 bases from V and 3 bases from J, with 14 bases between. This CDR3 is built from 14 residues. The CDR3 sequence is CAWSWGTGYTEAFF. The DNA of the CDR3 is TGTGCCTGGAGCTGGGGAACAGGGTACACTGAAGCTTTCTTT.

In DNA form, the CDR3 reads TGTGCCAGCAGCTCCGGGGACTCACAAGAGACCCAGTACTTC. Its protein product is CASSSGDSQETQYF. V and J are TRBV7-9 and TRBJ2-5; TRBD2 is a possible D gene (6 bases). CDR3 size: 14 residues. Germline CDR1 SEHNR, CDR2 FQNEAQ (reference sequence). V was shortened by 4 bases and J by 2 bases, with 11 bases between the two germline ends.

The J gene is TRBJ1-1, the V gene TRBV29-1; TRBD1 matches at 7 bases. Trimming at V came to 0 bases and at J to 6 bases, leaving 7 bases not matched to a gene. The CDR3 is 14 amino acids. In germline, CDR1 is SQVTM, CDR2 ANQGSEA. The CDR3 bases are TGCAGCGTTGAAGACCTACGGGGGACAGCTGAAGCTTTCTTT. It encodes CSVEDLRGTAEAFF.

V and J are TRBV9 and TRBJ1-1; 7 bases agree with TRBD1. The CDR3 consists of 15 residues. The germline gives CDR1 SGDLS, CDR2 YYNGEE. V shed 0 bases and J 1 base; nucleotides not matched to a gene: 3. The CDR3, as DNA: TGTGCCAGCAGCGTAGTGAGGGGGCGGAACACTGAAGCTTTCTTT. This gives the protein CASSVVRGRNTEAFF.

V gene TRBV19 combines with J gene TRBJ2-1, with 12 bases that match TRBD2. J was trimmed by 0 bases and V by 8 bases; bases with no gene match: 5. This CDR3 is built from 16 residues. Per the germline V gene, CDR1 is LNHDA and CDR2 is SQIVND (reference sequence). CDR3 sequence reads: CASRRLAGDSYNEQFF. DNA for the CDR3: TGTGCCAGTCGGAGACTAGCGGGGGACTCCTACAATGAGCAGTTCTTC.

This chain uses TRBV10-3 with TRBJ1-2, with a weak D call TRBD1 (5 bases). The CDR3 loop spans 14 amino acids. Deletions cut 3 bases from V and 4 bases from J, with 12 bases between. The germline V gene encodes CDR1 ENHRY and CDR2 SYGVKD. The CDR3, as DNA: TGTGCCATCAGTGAACCGGGACTTAGCTATGGCTACACCTTC. Translating it yields CAISEPGLSYGYTF.

The chain combines TRBV6-5 with TRBJ2-4, with a possible D match to TRBD1 (5 bases). Germline CDR1 MNHEY, CDR2 SVGAGI. CDR3 length: 14 residues. Between the trimmed V and J ends, which lost 5 bases and 0 bases, there was a span of 8 bases. The CDR3 spells CASSTGLAKNIQYF. DNA of the CDR3: TGTGCCAGCAGTACAGGTCTAGCCAAAAACATTCAGTACTTC.

The J gene is TRBJ1-5, the V gene TRBV30; 8 bases are a match to TRBD1. The CDR3 runs 16 residues. From germline, CDR1 is GTSNPN and CDR2 SVGIG (reference sequence). V lost 5 bases to trimming and J lost 10 bases; unmatched junction nucleotides: 19. This CDR3 reads CAWALRRGQGASPQHF. The CDR3 DNA follows: TGTGCCTGGGCCCTGAGGAGAGGTCAGGGGGCGTCTCCCCAGCATTTT.

The rearrangement uses TRBV28 and TRBJ1-2; TRBD1 agrees at 8 bases. The V segment lost 4 bases and the J segment 4 bases; nucleotides outside the gene matches: 8. Germline V CDR1 and CDR2: MDHEN, SYDVKM. The CDR3 runs to 15 residues. CDR3 sequence reads: CASSYKDRDLYGYTF. The CDR3 coding sequence is TGTGCCAGCAGTTATAAGGACAGGGACCTCTATGGCTACACCTTC.

The chain uses TRBV5-1 and TRBJ1-3; D not resolved. V shed 2 bases and J shed 4 bases, with 10 bases lying between them. Germline V gene sequence: CDR1 SGHRS, CDR2 YFSETQ. This CDR3 contains 14 residues. CDR3 residues: CASSFSGAGNTIYF. In DNA, the CDR3 is TGCGCCAGCAGCTTCTCCGGAGCCGGAAACACCATATATTTT.